The 29 T cell receptor beta chains presented below share a single source sample, sequenced in a study of blood T cell repertoires in COVID-19. Sequenced by immunoSEQ multiplex PCR; TCRdb stores in-frame clones only, minus some. The sample carries 200,000 to 250,000 clones, 82% recorded once. The sequencing input was peripheral blood. These receptors originate from a woman over 75 with COVID-19, enrolled during active disease.

This clone appeared a few times. The chain uses TRBV27 and TRBJ1-6, with 10 bases fitting TRBD1. The CDR3 has 14 residues. Germline lookup yields CDR1 MNHEY and CDR2 SMNVEV (reference sequence). Losses at the gene ends were 7 bases for V and 7 bases for J; bases not matched to a gene: 4. Here the CDR3 DNA reads TGTGCCAGCACCCGACAGGGGGCAAATTCACCCCTCCACTTT. Protein: CASTRQGANSPLHF.

V gene TRBV13 combines with J gene TRBJ1-5; 7 nucleotides agree with TRBD1. CDR1 is PRHDT and CDR2 is FYEKMQ in the germline V gene (reference sequence). This CDR3 comprises 14 residues. V gave up 5 bases and J gave up 4 bases; unmatched junction bases: 5. Here the CDR3 DNA reads TGTGCCAGCAGCGTCGGGACAGCGAATCAGCCCCAGCATTTT. It translates to CASSVGTANQPQHF.

This clone was seen ten or more times. The chain recombines TRBV7-3 with TRBJ2-3; 7 nucleotides align to TRBD2. The CDR3 spans 15 residues. With V trimmed by 4 bases and J by 0 bases, 4 bases remained unmatched. CDR1 is SGHTA, CDR2 FQGTGA, per germline. The CDR3, as DNA: TGTGCCAGCAGCTCTGTTAGCGGGAGCACAGATACGCAGTATTTT. Translated: CASSSVSGSTDTQYF.

The chain employs TRBV12-3 or TRBV12-4 and TRBJ2-1, with 9 bases aligning to TRBD2. The ends lost 3 bases at V and 11 bases at J; junction bases unmatched: 2. The CDR3 length is 12 residues. The CDR3 protein is CASSLGLAKQFF. CDR3 coding DNA: TGTGCCAGCAGTTTGGGACTAGCTAAGCAGTTCTTC.

The chain joins TRBV24-1 to TRBJ2-1; possibly TRBD2 for D (6 bases). Deletions cut 3 bases from V and 2 bases from J, with 10 bases between. Germline CDR1 reads KGHDR; CDR2 reads SFDVKD. The CDR3 loop spans 15 amino acids. DNA for the CDR3: TGTGCCACCAGTGATCCGGGACTGGCCTACAATGAGCAGTTCTTC. This encodes CATSDPGLAYNEQFF.

The chain combines TRBV30 with TRBJ2-7, with D perhaps TRBD2 (6 bases). The germline CDR1 and CDR2 sequences are GTSNPN and SVGIG (reference sequence). The CDR3 runs 13 residues. V lost 3 bases, J lost 0 bases, and 9 bases lay in between. The CDR3 sequence: CAWRRDSSYEQYF. The CDR3 nucleotides are TGTGCCTGGAGACGGGACTCCTCCTACGAGCAGTACTTC. The full variable domain, completed using reference TRBV30 and TRBJ2-7, is SQTIHQWPATLVQPVGSPLSLECTVEGTSNPNLYWYRQAAGRGLQLLFYSVGIGQISSEVPQNLSASRPQDRQFILSSKKLLLSDSGFYLCAWRRDSSYEQYFGPGTRLTVT.

The genes are TRBV2 and TRBJ1-4; D is undetermined. Trimming took 9 bases from V and 4 from J, leaving 12 bases between them. Germline CDR1 and CDR2: SNHLY and FYNNEI. CDR3 length: 13 residues. The CDR3 region is CASGGRVNEKLFF. The CDR3 DNA reads as TGTGCCAGTGGAGGAAGGGTTAATGAAAAACTGTTTTTT.

This sequence joins TRBV2 and TRBJ1-1, with 7 bases fitting TRBD1. CDR1 and CDR2 from the germline V gene are SNHLY and FYNNEI. The CDR3 runs to 14 residues. J gave up 1 base and V 7 bases, and 6 bases lay outside the gene matches. The CDR3 is CASNRGEGNTEAFF. Here the CDR3 DNA reads TGTGCCAGCAACAGGGGAGAAGGGAACACTGAAGCTTTCTTT.

The V and J genes are TRBV30 and TRBJ2-3; 7 bases are shared with TRBD2. CDR3 length equals 15 residues. V dropped 4 bases and J dropped 2; count of bases not matched to a gene: 9. The germline V gene has CDR1 GTSNPN and CDR2 SVGIG (reference sequence). CDR3 bases: TGTGCCTGGACCCTTCCTAGCGGACACACAGATACGCAGTATTTT. Translation gives CAWTLPSGHTDTQYF. Full variable domain (rest looked up from reference TRBV30 and TRBJ2-3): SQTIHQWPATLVQPVGSPLSLECTVEGTSNPNLYWYRQAAGRGLQLLFYSVGIGQISSEVPQNLSASRPQDRQFILSSKKLLLSDSGFYLCAWTLPSGHTDTQYFGPGTRLTVL.

The rearrangement joins TRBV30 to TRBJ1-2; D is possibly TRBD1 (6 bases). V was pared by 8 bases and J by 4 bases, with 17 bases between. The length of the CDR3 is 13 residues. Germline-derived CDR1 and CDR2 are GTSNPN and SVGIG (reference sequence). The CDR3, as DNA: TGTGCCAAACGATTAAGGGGGATCTATGGCTACACCTTC. Protein sequence: CAKRLRGIYGYTF.

J is TRBJ1-2 and V is TRBV7-2, with D tentatively TRBD1 (6 bases). From germline, CDR1 is SGHTA and CDR2 FQGNSA. V shed 4 bases and J shed 8 bases, with 11 bases lying between them. The CDR3 covers 12 residues. The CDR3 DNA follows: TGTGCCAGCAGCTCCTGGGGGACAGGCTACACCTTC. This gives the protein CASSSWGTGYTF.

The chain joins TRBV5-4 to TRBJ1-2; D might be TRBD1 (5 bases). Trimming shortened V by 4 bases and J by 0 bases, and 13 bases separated the two germline ends. Germline-derived CDR1 and CDR2 are SGHNT and YYREEE (reference sequence). This CDR3 is 15 amino acids long. CDR3 DNA sequence: TGTGCCAGCAGCGGGGGAGGGTTTACTAACTATGGCTACACCTTC. Translated: CASSGGGFTNYGYTF.

The chain couples TRBV6-5 to TRBJ1-2, with a possible D match to TRBD1 (5 bases). The CDR3 is 13 amino acids. Germline-derived CDR1 and CDR2 are MNHEY and SVGAGI. The V and J ends lost 6 bases and 4 bases respectively, with 12 bases between them. CDR3 bases: TGTGCCAGCAGCTACGACAGACGCTATGGCTACACCTTC. Translation gives CASSYDRRYGYTF.

The chain links TRBV12-3 or TRBV12-4 to TRBJ2-5; D remains ambiguous. Trimming stripped 3 bases from V and 4 bases from J, with 6 bases between. CDR3 length: 12 amino acids. The CDR3 DNA reads TGTGCCAGCAGTTTTCTTGTAGAGACCCAGTACTTC. It translates to CASSFLVETQYF.

J is TRBJ1-5 and V is TRBV30, with 8 bases matching TRBD1. Germline-derived CDR1 and CDR2 are GTSNPN and SVGIG (reference sequence). V gave up 0 bases and J gave up 3 bases; unmatched junction bases: 16. The CDR3 has 19 residues. The CDR3 DNA reads as TGTGCCTGGAGTGTACCCGACAGGGGATTTAGTTGGGACAATCAGCCCCAGCATTTT. Translation gives CAWSVPDRGFSWDNQPQHF.

The chain couples TRBV2 to TRBJ1-3; D is perhaps TRBD1 (5 bases). V lost 8 bases and J 0 bases, leaving 14 bases between the germline ends. There are 15 residues in the CDR3. Per germline, CDR1 SNHLY and CDR2 FYNNEI. DNA for the CDR3: TGTGCCAGCTCGGGGGGAACCCGCTCTGGAAACACCATATATTTT. Encoded protein: CASSGGTRSGNTIYF.

This rearrangement joins TRBV18 to TRBJ1-5; D is unresolved. Germline CDR1 KGHSH, CDR2 LQKENI. This CDR3 is 15 amino acids long. V lost 2 bases to trimming and J lost 4 bases, with 12 bases between them. DNA for the CDR3: TGTGCCAGCTCACCATACAAACAAATTAATCAGCCCCAGCATTTT. It yields the protein CASSPYKQINQPQHF.

V is TRBV18 and J is TRBJ1-2; TRBD1 aligns across 8 bases. J was trimmed by 5 bases and V by 4 bases; bases with no gene match: 9. The germline CDR1 and CDR2 sequences are KGHSH and LQKENI. This CDR3 region has 15 residues. The CDR3 reads CASSLSWDRTYGYTF. The CDR3 DNA reads as TGTGCCAGCTCACTCAGCTGGGACAGGACGTATGGCTACACCTTC.

The chain is built from TRBV2 and TRBJ2-3; 13 bases line up with TRBD2. Germline-derived CDR1 and CDR2 are SNHLY and FYNNEI. V lost 3 bases to trimming and J lost 5 bases; unmatched junction nucleotides: 11. This CDR3 comprises 18 residues. The CDR3 bases are TGTGCCAGCAGTGATAGGCCGGGACTAGCGGGAAGGGGAGATACGCAGTATTTT. Protein product: CASSDRPGLAGRGDTQYF.

V gene TRBV28 combines with J gene TRBJ2-7; 7 positions agree with TRBD2. The germline gives CDR1 MDHEN, CDR2 SYDVKM. CDR3 length: 16 amino acids. Germline trimming cut 4 bases from V and 2 bases from J; bases unmatched to any gene: 11. DNA for the CDR3: TGTGCCAGCAGTTCTCCCGGACTAGGTCATCCCTACGAGCAGTACTTC. Translated: CASSSPGLGHPYEQYF.

The gene calls are TRBV20-1 and TRBJ2-5, with TRBD1 matching over 8 bases. The CDR3 runs 14 residues. The V gene's germline CDR1 is DFQATT and CDR2 SNEGSKA (reference sequence). The junction had 10 bases not matched to a gene; V was cut back by 3 bases and J by 7 bases. CDR3 region: CSASGTGDKRTQYF. In DNA form, the CDR3 reads TGCAGTGCTAGTGGGACAGGAGACAAGAGGACCCAGTACTTC.

The rearrangement joins TRBV6-5 to TRBJ1-2, with 7 nucleotides matching TRBD1. The CDR3 totals 13 residues. Germline V CDR1 and CDR2: MNHEY, SVGAGI. Losses at the gene ends were 2 bases for V and 4 bases for J; bases not matched to a gene: 1. CDR3: CASSYPGGYGYTF. In nucleotides, the CDR3 is TGTGCCAGCAGTTACCCAGGGGGCTATGGCTACACCTTC.

The gene calls are TRBV7-9 and TRBJ1-6; a possible D gene is TRBD1 (5 bases). The CDR3 length is 12 residues. The V gene's germline CDR1 is SEHNR and CDR2 FQNEAQ (reference sequence). V shed 5 bases and J shed 9 bases, with 8 bases lying between them. The CDR3 DNA sequence: TGTGCCAGCAGCCGGGGGGGTTCACCCCTCCACTTT. Residues: CASSRGGSPLHF.

The V gene is TRBV27, the J gene TRBJ2-7; D might be TRBD2 (5 bases). Germline CDR1 is MNHEY and CDR2 is SMNVEV (reference sequence). The CDR3 sequence is 15 residues long. Trimming stripped 4 bases from V and 3 bases from J, with 16 bases between. The CDR3 DNA is TGTGCCAGCAGTTCCCCGGGAAGCTCCAACTACGAGCAGTACTTC. Its protein is CASSSPGSSNYEQYF.

This clone occurred once. V and J are TRBV23-1 and TRBJ2-7; 7 bases are a match to TRBD2. TRBV23-1 is noted as an ORF with a role that remains uncertain. This CDR3 has 11 residues. The CDR3 coding sequence is TGCCCTTTGGGGGGGAAGAACGAGCAGTACTTC. Translation: CPLGGKNEQYF.

CDR3 sequence: CASSPDSLNSPLHF. In DNA form, the CDR3 reads TGTGCCAGCTCACCCGACAGTCTTAATTCACCCCTCCACTTT. The chain combines TRBV18 with TRBJ1-6; a possible D gene is TRBD1 (5 bases). V lost 3 bases and J lost 6, with 9 bases in between. The CDR3 spans 14 residues. Germline CDR1 KGHSH, CDR2 LQKENI.

The chain has TRBV4-1 and TRBJ2-1, with 12 bases that match TRBD2. Trimming cost V 2 bases and J 6 bases; bases outside gene matches: 2. CDR1 and CDR2 (germline): MGHRA, YSYEKL. This CDR3 contains 15 residues. CDR3 amino acids: CASSQSSGGGNEQFF. As DNA, the CDR3 is TGCGCCAGCAGCCAATCTAGCGGGGGGGGCAATGAGCAGTTCTTC.

The chain is built from TRBV18 and TRBJ1-1, with TRBD1 identical over 7 bases. The CDR3 runs to 15 residues. Trimming cost V 1 base and J 8 bases; bases outside gene matches: 10. Germline V gives CDR1 KGHSH, CDR2 LQKENI. CDR3 nucleotides: TGTGCCAGCTCACCACTTGACTTCCCCAGGGGGGAAGCTTTCTTT. Its protein is CASSPLDFPRGEAFF.

This chain uses TRBV5-1 with TRBJ2-3; tentative D call: TRBD1 (5 bases). Per the germline V gene, CDR1 is SGHRS and CDR2 is YFSETQ. V lost 4 bases to trimming and J lost 1 base, with 7 bases between them. This CDR3 spans 13 amino acids. CDR3 loop: CASSRGGTDTQYF. The DNA of the CDR3 is TGCGCCAGCAGCAGGGGTGGCACAGATACGCAGTATTTT.